Listed below are T cell receptor beta chains from one sample, sequenced in a study of T cell responses to AZD1222 COVID-19 vaccine. Assay used: immunoSEQ multiplex PCR; TCRdb lists only in-frame clones, some missing. This table has about 110,000 clones, roughly 90% appearing once. The sequenced sample was peripheral blood, obtained on day 0 of AZD1222 vaccination. Source of these receptors: an adult in good health. CDR3s include the opening cysteine and the closing phenylalanine or tryptophan. Size is omitted from some rows. Given values are once, few, many or a class for expanded clones.

length,size,J,V,CDR3
16,NA,TRBJ2-7,TRBV3-1/TRBV3-2,CASSQEWTGRAYEQYF
14,NA,TRBJ2-7,TRBV11-2,CASSLGREGYEQYF
15,NA,TRBJ2-7,TRBV6-5,CASSRTTTAPYEQYF
17,NA,TRBJ2-1,TRBV3-1/TRBV3-2,CASSPRTSGVSYNEQFF
14,NA,TRBJ2-3,TRBV10-3,CAMGLGRSTDTQYF
11,once,TRBJ2-2,TRBV20-1,CSASGTGELFF
12,NA,TRBJ2-1,TRBV6-5,CASRRTGNEQFF
14,once,TRBJ2-5,TRBV5-1,CASSLNADQETQYF
13,NA,TRBJ2-5,TRBV9,CASSGRNQETQYF
11,once,TRBJ1-1,TRBV20-1,CSANRDTEAFF
16,NA,TRBJ1-5,TRBV27,CASSFSGTESSQPQHF
15,NA,TRBJ2-1,TRBV5-1,CASSLPQLAGDEQFF
13,NA,TRBJ1-5,TRBV5-6,CASSLYEVQPQHF
14,NA,TRBJ1-3,TRBV7-2,CASSSTGTADTIYF
17,NA,TRBJ2-1,TRBV24-1,CATRRGVAGERGDEQFF
18,once,TRBJ2-1,TRBV28,CASSESGGLGSLYNEQFF
17,NA,TRBJ1-1,TRBV7-3,CASSLNGPGQGNTEAFF
13,NA,TRBJ1-5,TRBV28,CASRGTSNQPQHF
15,NA,TRBJ2-5,TRBV4-1,CASSQAGTAQETQYF
15,few,TRBJ2-7,TRBV7-2,CASSPQPSGTHEQYF
12,NA,TRBJ2-3,TRBV29-1,CSSRGGRDTQYF
16,NA,TRBJ2-1,TRBV20-1,CSASKAGLSSYNEQFF
15,NA,TRBJ2-7,TRBV4-2,CASSQVASDTYEQYF